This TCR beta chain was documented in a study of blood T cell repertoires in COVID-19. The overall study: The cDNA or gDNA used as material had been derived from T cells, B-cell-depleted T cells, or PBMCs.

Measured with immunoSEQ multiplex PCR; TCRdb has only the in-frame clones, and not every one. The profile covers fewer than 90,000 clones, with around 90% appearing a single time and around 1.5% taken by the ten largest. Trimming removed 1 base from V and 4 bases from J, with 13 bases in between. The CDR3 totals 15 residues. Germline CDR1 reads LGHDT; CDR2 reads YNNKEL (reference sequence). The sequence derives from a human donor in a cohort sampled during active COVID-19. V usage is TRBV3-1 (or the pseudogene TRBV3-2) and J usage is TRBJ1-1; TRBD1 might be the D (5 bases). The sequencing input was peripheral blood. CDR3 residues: CASSQGRTLGTEAFF. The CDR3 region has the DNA TGTGCCAGCAGCCAAGGCCGGACATTAGGCACTGAAGCTTTCTTT.